Below, one T cell receptor beta chain is given with its context. The antigen is unknown. The data derive from a study of T cell responses to AZD1222 COVID-19 vaccine. General observations from the study: Among AZD1222 vaccinees, only five to seven were seropositive at baseline. Mostly white British, mostly female donors; authors suggested clonal diversity may be underestimated. CD4 TCRs covered the whole spike, strongest at regions 160-218 and 743-854.

CDR3 length: 16 residues. Germline V gene data show CDR1 as SGHTA and CDR2 as FQGNSA. Trimming cost V 4 bases and J 3 bases; bases outside gene matches: 10. Repertoires were generated with immunoSEQ multiplex PCR, while TCRdb's copy carries only in-frame clones and drops some. The table lists over 50,000 clones, about 80% of them singletons. The sample here was peripheral blood, taken 28 days after the second AZD1222 dose. The TCR was taken from an adult who received the AZD1222 COVID-19 vaccine. The chain is built from TRBV7-2 and TRBJ2-3; 7 bases are shared with TRBD2. In nucleotides, the CDR3 is TGTGCCAGCAGCTCCGGGATGAGCGGGAAGACAGATACGCAGTATTTT. This gives the protein CASSSGMSGKTDTQYF.